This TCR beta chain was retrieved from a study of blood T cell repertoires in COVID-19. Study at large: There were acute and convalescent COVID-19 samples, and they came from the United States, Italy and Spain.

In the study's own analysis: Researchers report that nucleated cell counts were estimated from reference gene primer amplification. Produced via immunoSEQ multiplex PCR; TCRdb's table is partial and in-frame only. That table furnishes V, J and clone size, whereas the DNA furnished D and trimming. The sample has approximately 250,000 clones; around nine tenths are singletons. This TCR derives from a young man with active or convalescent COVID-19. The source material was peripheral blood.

The CDR3 is CASSVGLAGVSTDTQYF. The CDR3 bases are TGTGCCAGCAGCGTAGGTCTAGCGGGGGTTAGCACAGATACGCAGTATTTT. This chain connects TRBV9 to TRBJ2-3; the match to TRBD2 covers 10 bases. Germline trimming cut 0 bases from V and 0 bases from J; bases unmatched to any gene: 4. The CDR3 totals 17 residues. Germline assignment: CDR1 SGDLS and CDR2 YYNGEE.